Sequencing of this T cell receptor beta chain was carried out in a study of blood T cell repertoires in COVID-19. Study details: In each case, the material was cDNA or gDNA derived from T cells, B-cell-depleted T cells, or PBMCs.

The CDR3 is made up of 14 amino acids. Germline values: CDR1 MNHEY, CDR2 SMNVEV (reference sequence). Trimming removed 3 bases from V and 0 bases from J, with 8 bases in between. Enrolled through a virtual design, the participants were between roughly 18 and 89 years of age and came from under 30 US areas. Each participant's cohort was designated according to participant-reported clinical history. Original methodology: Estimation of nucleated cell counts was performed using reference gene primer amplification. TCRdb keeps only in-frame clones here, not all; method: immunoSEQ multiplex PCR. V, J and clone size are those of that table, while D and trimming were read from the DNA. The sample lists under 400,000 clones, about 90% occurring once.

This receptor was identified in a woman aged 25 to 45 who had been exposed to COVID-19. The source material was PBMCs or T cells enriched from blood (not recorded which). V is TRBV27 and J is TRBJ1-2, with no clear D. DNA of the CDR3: TGTGCCAGCAGTTTGCGGGGAGCTAACTATGGCTACACCTTC. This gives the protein CASSLRGANYGYTF.